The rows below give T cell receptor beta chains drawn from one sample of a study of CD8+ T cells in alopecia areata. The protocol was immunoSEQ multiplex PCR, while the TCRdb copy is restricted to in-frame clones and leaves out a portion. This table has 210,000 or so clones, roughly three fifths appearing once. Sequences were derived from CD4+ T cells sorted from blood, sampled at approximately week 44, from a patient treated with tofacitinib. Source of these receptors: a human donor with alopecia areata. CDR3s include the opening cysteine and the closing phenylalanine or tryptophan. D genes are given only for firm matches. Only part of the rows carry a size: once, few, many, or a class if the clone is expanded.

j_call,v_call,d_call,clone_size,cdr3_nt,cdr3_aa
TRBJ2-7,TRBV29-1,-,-,TGCAGCGCTGGGGAAGTCGTCCTTCAGGTCTACGAGCAGTACTTC,CSAGEVVLQVYEQYF
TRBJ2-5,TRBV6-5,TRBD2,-,TGTGCCAGCAGGACCCTAGCGGGGGTAGAGACCCAGTACTTC,CASRTLAGVETQYF
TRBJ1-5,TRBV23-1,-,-,TGCGCCAGCACTCAACGGGGGCTGGGTCAGCCCCAGCATTTT,CASTQRGLGQPQHF
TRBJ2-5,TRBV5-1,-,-,TGCGCCAGCCGCCCGGGACAAAGCTTAGAGACCCAGTACTTC,CASRPGQSLETQYF
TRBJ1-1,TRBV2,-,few,TGTGCCAGCAGTGTGCGTGGGTTTAACACTGAAGCTTTCTTT,CASSVRGFNTEAFF
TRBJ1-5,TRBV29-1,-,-,TGCAGCGTTGGGTTCAGGGATCAGCCCCAGCATTTT,CSVGFRDQPQHF
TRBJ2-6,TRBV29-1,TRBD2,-,TGCAGCGTTTTATGGCGGGGGGGCTCTGGGGCCAACGTCCTGACTTTC,CSVLWRGGSGANVLTF
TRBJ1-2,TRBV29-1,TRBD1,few,TGCAGCGTTGAATTCCCGGGACAGGTATATGGCTACACCTTC,CSVEFPGQVYGYTF
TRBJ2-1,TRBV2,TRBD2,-,TGTGCCAGCAGTCTACTAGCGGGCGAATACAATGAGCAGTTCTTC,CASSLLAGEYNEQFF
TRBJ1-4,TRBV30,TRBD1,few,TGTGCCTGGAGCGCGTCAGGGGGATCGCGAAAACTGTTTTTT,CAWSASGGSRKLFF
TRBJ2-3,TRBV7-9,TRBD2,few,TGTGCCAGCAGCCCCGGTAGCGGGATATGGGATACGCAGTATTTT,CASSPGSGIWDTQYF
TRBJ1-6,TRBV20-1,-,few,TGCAGTGCTAGAGGGAGTGCGGCGGTCCACTTT,CSARGSAAVHF
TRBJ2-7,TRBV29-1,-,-,TGCAGCGTTTCCTCCCGGACACTAAACTACGAGCAGTACTTC,CSVSSRTLNYEQYF
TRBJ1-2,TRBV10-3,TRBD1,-,TGTGCCATCAGTGATGGGACAGGTCGATCGGGCTACACCTTC,CAISDGTGRSGYTF
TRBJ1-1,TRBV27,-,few,TGTGCCAGCAGTTTAACCTCGGGGGGAATGAACACTGAAGCTTTCTTT,CASSLTSGGMNTEAFF
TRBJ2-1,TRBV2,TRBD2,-,TGTGCCAGCAGTGAAGATGTAGCGGGGGGGCCCGGGTACAATGAGCAGTTCTTC,CASSEDVAGGPGYNEQFF
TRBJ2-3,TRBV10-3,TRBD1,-,TGTGCCACCAGGGGGACCCGCAGCACAGATACGCAGTATTTT,CATRGTRSTDTQYF
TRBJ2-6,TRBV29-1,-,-,TGCAGCGTTGCAGGAACTGGGGCCAACGTCCTGACTTTC,CSVAGTGANVLTF
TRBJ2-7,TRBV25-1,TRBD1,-,TGTGCCATTCCCAGGGGGTCCTACGAGCAGTACTTC,CAIPRGSYEQYF
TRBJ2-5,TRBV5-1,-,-,TGCGCCAGCAGCCCGGGGACGGCCCAAGAGACCCAGTACTTC,CASSPGTAQETQYF
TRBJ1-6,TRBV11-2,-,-,TGTGCCAGCAGCTTAGGAAGGGGGAATTCACCCCTCCACTTT,CASSLGRGNSPLHF
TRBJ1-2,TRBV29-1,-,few,TGCAGCGCTGGGAAGGGAACTAACTATGGCTACACCTTC,CSAGKGTNYGYTF
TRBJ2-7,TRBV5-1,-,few,TGCGCCAGCTGCCACGGCGCGACCTCCTACGAGCAGTACTTC,CASCHGATSYEQYF
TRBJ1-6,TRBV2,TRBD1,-,TGTGCCAGCAGTGCGCCCACTGGACAGGGCTATAATTCACCCCTCCACTTT,CASSAPTGQGYNSPLHF
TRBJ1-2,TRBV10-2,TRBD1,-,TGCGCCAGCAGTGAGCTAAGGACAGGTGGCTACACCTTC,CASSELRTGGYTF
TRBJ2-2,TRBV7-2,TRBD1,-,TGTGCCAGCAGCAAGACGACAGGGTACACCGGGGAGCTGTTTTTT,CASSKTTGYTGELFF
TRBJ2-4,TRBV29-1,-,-,TGCAGCGTACGACAGGGACTAGCCAAAAACATTCAGTACTTC,CSVRQGLAKNIQYF
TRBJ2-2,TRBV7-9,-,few,TGTGCCAGCAGCTTAGAGTGGACGCACACCGGGGAGCTGTTTTTT,CASSLEWTHTGELFF
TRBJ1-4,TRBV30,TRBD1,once,TGTGCCTGGAGTGTGTCGGACAGGCATGAAAAACTGTTTTTT,CAWSVSDRHEKLFF
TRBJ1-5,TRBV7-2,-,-,TGTGCCAGCAGCTTCCGCACAAATCAGCCCCAGCATTTT,CASSFRTNQPQHF
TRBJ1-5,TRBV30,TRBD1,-,TGTGCCTGGAGAGGGGGACAGGGCCGCCAGCCCCAGCATTTT,CAWRGGQGRQPQHF